This T cell receptor beta chain was sequenced in a study of control samples from healthy donors and cancer patients. This table comes from immunoSEQ multiplex PCR, and its TCRdb copy is limited to in-frame clones, with some not included. Among approximately 100,000 clones listed, 86% were seen once. Germline V gene sequence: CDR1 SGHNT, CDR2 YYREEE (reference sequence). This CDR3 is built from 14 residues. V gave up 7 bases and J gave up 6 bases; unmatched junction bases: 9. The receptor was isolated from a man aged 30-40 years in good health. Source material: blood. The J gene is TRBJ2-2, the V gene TRBV5-4, with 7 bases identical to TRBD1. CDR3 sequence reads: CASGRGGSSGELFF. The CDR3 DNA is TGTGCCAGCGGGAGAGGGGGCAGCTCCGGGGAGCTGTTTTTT.